These 13 T cell receptor beta chains were sequenced from one sample in a study of T cell responses to AZD1222 COVID-19 vaccine. Here immunoSEQ multiplex PCR was the method, and the copy in TCRdb shows in-frame clones only, minus some. The sample holds 120,000 or so clones, over 80% seen once. Sequencing used peripheral blood, obtained on day 0 of AZD1222 vaccination. The receptor set was obtained from an adult in good health.

This clone was seen only a few times. The V and J genes are TRBV4-1 and TRBJ2-1; either TRBD1 or TRBD2 may supply D (7 bases each). Trimming removed 4 bases from V and 4 bases from J, with 17 bases in between. Per the germline V gene, CDR1 is MGHRA and CDR2 is YSYEKL. The CDR3 has 16 residues. The chain's CDR3 is CASSPGGRGGYNEQFF. The CDR3, as DNA: TGCGCCAGCAGCCCCGGGGGCAGGGGGGGGTACAATGAGCAGTTCTTC.

V is TRBV7-2 and J is TRBJ2-7, with TRBD2 matching over 11 bases. The junction had 8 bases not matched to a gene; V was cut back by 6 bases and J by 7 bases. CDR3 length equals 14 residues. Germline values: CDR1 SGHTA, CDR2 FQGNSA. CDR3 DNA: TGTGCCAGCAGAAAAACGGGGACTAGCGGAGAGCAGTACTTC. Encoded protein: CASRKTGTSGEQYF.

This clone was counted between two and nine times. The chain is built from TRBV27 and TRBJ2-7; D remains ambiguous. CDR3 length equals 16 residues. Between the trimmed V and J ends, which lost 0 bases and 6 bases, there was a span of 18 bases. Germline-derived CDR1 and CDR2 are MNHEY and SMNVEV (reference sequence). The DNA for the CDR3 is TGTGCCAGCAGTTTATCTCTCGGCCCGTCGGGCGCCGAGCAGTACTTC. The encoded protein is CASSLSLGPSGAEQYF.

The CDR3 spells CASSVAPTNEQFF. The CDR3 nucleotides read TGTGCCAGCAGCGTAGCCCCCACCAATGAGCAGTTCTTC. This sequence joins TRBV9 and TRBJ2-1, with D unresolved. Trimming removed 0 bases at V and 6 bases at J, with 7 bases between. The V gene's germline CDR1 is SGDLS and CDR2 YYNGEE. The CDR3 is made up of 13 amino acids.

The V gene is TRBV19, the J gene TRBJ2-1, with 7 bases matching TRBD2. CDR3 length: 16 residues. Per the germline V gene, CDR1 is LNHDA and CDR2 is SQIVND (reference sequence). V dropped 5 bases and J dropped 0; count of bases not matched to a gene: 7. In DNA form, the CDR3 reads TGTGCCAGTAGTGTCCGTAGCGGGTTCTCCTACAATGAGCAGTTCTTC. Protein: CASSVRSGFSYNEQFF.

This chain joins TRBV12-2 and TRBJ2-5; the listed D gene, TRBD2, was not tested against the DNA. TRBV12-2 is described as a pseudogene. The CDR3 totals 17 residues. This chain's CDR3 is CASRSGLAAARGETQYF. CDR3 in DNA: TGTGCAAGTCGCTCGGGACTAGCAGCCGCAAGAGGGGAGACCCAGTACTTC.

The chain joins TRBV19 to TRBJ2-1, with 7 bases aligning to TRBD2. The CDR3 extends over 16 amino acids. The germline gives CDR1 LNHDA, CDR2 SQIVND (reference sequence). Germline trimming cut 8 bases from V and 0 bases from J; bases unmatched to any gene: 10. CDR3 amino acids: CASAPSRGVSYNEQFF. In DNA, the CDR3 is TGTGCCAGTGCCCCGAGTCGGGGGGTCTCCTACAATGAGCAGTTCTTC.

The gene calls are TRBV30 and TRBJ2-1, with 9 bases matching TRBD2. Germline V gives CDR1 GTSNPN, CDR2 SVGIG (reference sequence). Losses at the gene ends were 2 bases for V and 6 bases for J; bases not matched to a gene: 5. The CDR3 is 14 amino acids. The CDR3 spells CAWSRVAGVNEQFF. In nucleotides, the CDR3 is TGTGCCTGGAGTAGAGTAGCGGGAGTCAATGAGCAGTTCTTC.

J is TRBJ1-2 and V is TRBV20-1; D remains ambiguous. The CDR3 is 11 residues long. Looked up from germline, CDR1 is DFQATT and CDR2 is SNEGSKA (reference sequence). V lost 3 bases, J lost 7 bases, and 9 bases lay in between. This CDR3 reads CSASRAAGYTF. The CDR3 DNA is TGCAGTGCTAGTCGCGCAGCTGGCTACACCTTC.

The rearrangement uses TRBV2 and TRBJ1-1; 10 bases agree with TRBD1. Germline V CDR1 and CDR2: SNHLY, FYNNEI. J was trimmed by 1 base and V by 6 bases; bases with no gene match: 5. The CDR3 consists of 15 residues. CDR3 residues: CASRGQGTWNTEAFF. The CDR3 DNA is TGTGCCAGCAGGGGACAGGGGACTTGGAACACTGAAGCTTTCTTT.

This rearrangement joins TRBV27 to TRBJ2-1; the match to TRBD2 covers 9 bases. The V segment lost 3 bases and the J segment 10 bases; nucleotides outside the gene matches: 10. Germline CDR1 reads MNHEY; CDR2 reads SMNVEV (reference sequence). The CDR3 has 15 amino acids. The chain's CDR3 is CASSFFAGGGIEQFF. The CDR3 nucleotides read TGTGCCAGCAGTTTTTTTGCGGGAGGGGGAATCGAGCAGTTCTTC.

This chain links TRBV10-3 with TRBJ1-1, with 7 bases matching TRBD1. CDR3 length: 14 residues. After removal of 3 bases from V and 1 base from J, the junction contained 2 bases not matched to a gene. The germline gives CDR1 ENHRY, CDR2 SYGVKD. The CDR3 DNA reads as TGTGCCATCAGTGAACAGGGGAGGAACACTGAAGCTTTCTTT. Protein sequence: CAISEQGRNTEAFF.

This clone was observed a handful of times. The chain carries TRBV4-2 and TRBJ2-7; D is ambiguous. Germline V gives CDR1 LGHNA, CDR2 YNFKEQ. This CDR3 spans 13 amino acids. Trimming removed 0 bases from V and 2 bases from J, with 5 bases in between. The CDR3 nucleotides are TGTGCCAGCAGCCAAGAGAGAGCCTACGAGCAGTACTTC. Protein sequence: CASSQERAYEQYF.